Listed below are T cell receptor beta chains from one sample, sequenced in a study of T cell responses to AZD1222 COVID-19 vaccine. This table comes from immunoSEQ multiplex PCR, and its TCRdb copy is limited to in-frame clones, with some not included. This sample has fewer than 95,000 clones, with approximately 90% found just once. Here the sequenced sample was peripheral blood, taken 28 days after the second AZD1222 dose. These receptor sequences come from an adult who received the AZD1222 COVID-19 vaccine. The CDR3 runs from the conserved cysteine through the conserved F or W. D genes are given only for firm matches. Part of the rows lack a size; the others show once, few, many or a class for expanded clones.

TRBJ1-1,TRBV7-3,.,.,CASSSRGGNTEAFF,TGTGCCAGCAGCTCCCGGGGTGGGAACACTGAAGCTTTCTTT
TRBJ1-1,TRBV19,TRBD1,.,CASSIGDRGLAEAFF,TGTGCCAGTAGTATAGGGGACAGGGGGCTCGCTGAAGCTTTCTTT
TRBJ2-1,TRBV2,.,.,CARTSGRGANEQFF,TGTGCCAGAACCTCAGGCAGGGGGGCAAATGAGCAGTTCTTC
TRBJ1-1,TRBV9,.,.,CASSAGAVNTEAFF,TGTGCCAGCAGCGCAGGCGCGGTTAACACTGAAGCTTTCTTT
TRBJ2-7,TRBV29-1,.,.,CSVQIAREQYF,TGCAGCGTTCAGATTGCGCGCGAGCAGTACTTC
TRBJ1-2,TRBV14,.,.,CASSPWSRSQENGYTF,TGTGCCAGCAGCCCGTGGTCGAGATCACAGGAAAATGGCTACACCTTC
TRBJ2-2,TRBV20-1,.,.,CSASPGAGDTGELFF,TGCAGTGCTAGTCCCGGGGCCGGGGACACCGGGGAGCTGTTTTTT
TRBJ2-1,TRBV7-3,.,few,CASSLTPIPDNEQFF,TGTGCCAGCAGCTTAACCCCGATCCCGGACAATGAGCAGTTCTTC
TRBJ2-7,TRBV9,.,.,CASSPQGGRVHEQYF,TGTGCCAGCAGCCCCCAGGGGGGAAGGGTCCACGAGCAGTACTTC
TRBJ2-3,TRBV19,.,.,CASSLGGPDTQYF,TGTGCCAGTAGTTTGGGGGGACCAGATACGCAGTATTTT
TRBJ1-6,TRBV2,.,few,CASREQAIPLHF,TGTGCCAGCAGGGAACAGGCCATACCCCTCCACTTT
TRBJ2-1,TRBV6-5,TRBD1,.,CASSSRTGGHNEQFF,TGTGCCAGCAGTTCCCGGACAGGGGGCCACAATGAGCAGTTCTTC
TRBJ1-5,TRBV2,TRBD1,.,CASSEQGARQPQHF,TGTGCCAGCAGTGAACAGGGGGCGCGCCAGCCCCAGCATTTT
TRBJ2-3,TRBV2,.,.,CASGLAEDTQYF,TGTGCCAGCGGGTTAGCGGAAGATACGCAGTATTTT
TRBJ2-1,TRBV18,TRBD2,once,CASFQLAGYNEQFF,TGTGCCAGCTTCCAACTAGCGGGGTACAATGAGCAGTTCTTC
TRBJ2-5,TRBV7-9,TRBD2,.,CASSGLAGPWETQYF,TGTGCCAGCTCGGGACTAGCGGGGCCTTGGGAGACCCAGTACTTC
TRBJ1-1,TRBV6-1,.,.,CASSEGAENTEAFF,TGTGCCAGCAGTGAAGGGGCAGAAAACACTGAAGCTTTCTTT
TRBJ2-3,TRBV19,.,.,CASSMMSGRDTQYF,TGTGCCAGTAGTATGATGTCTGGGCGGGATACGCAGTATTTT
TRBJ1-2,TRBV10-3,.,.,CAISEGGSSYGYTF,TGTGCCATCAGTGAGGGGGGGTCTAGCTATGGCTACACCTTC
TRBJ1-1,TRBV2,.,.,CASNPDRNTEAFF,TGTGCCAGCAATCCGGACAGGAACACTGAAGCTTTCTTT
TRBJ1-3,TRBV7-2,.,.,CASSPPNRFLAGNTIYF,TGTGCCAGCAGCCCTCCGAATCGGTTTCTAGCTGGAAACACCATATATTTT
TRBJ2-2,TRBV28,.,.,CASSLLTTGAGELFF,TGTGCCAGCAGTTTATTAACAACAGGCGCCGGGGAGCTGTTTTTT
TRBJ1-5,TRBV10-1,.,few,CASSSGVLGSNQPQHF,TGCGCCAGCTCCTCAGGGGTGCTAGGGAGCAATCAGCCCCAGCATTTT
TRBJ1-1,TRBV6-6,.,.,CASKDRGQGKAFF,TGTGCCAGCAAGGACCGGGGTCAGGGCAAAGCTTTCTTT
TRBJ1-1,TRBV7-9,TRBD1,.,CASSLPGQILLNTEAFF,TGTGCCAGCAGCCTACCGGGACAGATACTCCTGAACACTGAAGCTTTCTTT
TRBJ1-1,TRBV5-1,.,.,CASSLGTGNTEAFF,TGCGCCAGCAGCTTGGGGACGGGGAACACTGAAGCTTTCTTT
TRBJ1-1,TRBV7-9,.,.,CASSLVEGSGGAFF,TGTGCCAGCAGCTTAGTAGAGGGAAGTGGAGGGGCTTTCTTT
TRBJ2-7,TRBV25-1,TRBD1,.,CASSAGTGFVYEQYF,TGTGCCAGCAGTGCAGGGACAGGGTTCGTCTACGAGCAGTACTTC
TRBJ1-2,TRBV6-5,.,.,CASSYSIASPGYTF,TGTGCCAGCAGTTACTCGATAGCCTCCCCAGGCTACACCTTC
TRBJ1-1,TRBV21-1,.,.,CASSKVGASGTEAFF,TGTGCCAGCAGCAAAGTGGGGGCGTCGGGCACTGAAGCTTTCTTT
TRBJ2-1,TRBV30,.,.,CAWSRGSYNEQFF,TGTGCCTGGTCCCGGGGGAGTTACAATGAGCAGTTCTTC
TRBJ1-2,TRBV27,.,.,CASSLGGDFYGYTF,TGTGCCAGCAGTTTAGGGGGAGATTTCTATGGCTACACCTTC
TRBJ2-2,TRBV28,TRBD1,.,CASSRTGVTGELFF,TGTGCCAGCAGCCGGACAGGGGTTACCGGGGAGCTGTTTTTT
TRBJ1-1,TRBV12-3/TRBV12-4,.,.,CASSRTRNTEAFF,TGTGCCAGCAGTCGGACTCGGAACACTGAAGCTTTCTTT
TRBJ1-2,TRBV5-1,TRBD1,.,CASSLGTGSGYTF,TGCGCCAGCAGCTTAGGGACAGGGAGTGGCTACACCTTC
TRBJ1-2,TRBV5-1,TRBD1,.,CASSPRQGPNYGYTF,TGCGCCAGCAGCCCCAGACAGGGGCCGAACTATGGCTACACCTTC
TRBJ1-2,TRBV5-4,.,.,CASSVGPSNYGYTF,TGTGCCAGCAGCGTTGGACCTTCTAACTATGGCTACACCTTC
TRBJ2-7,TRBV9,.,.,CASSVAVGPEQYF,TGTGCCAGCAGCGTAGCGGTAGGGCCCGAGCAGTACTTC
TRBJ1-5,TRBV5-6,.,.,CASSFGSLNQPQHF,TGTGCCAGCAGCTTCGGCAGTTTAAATCAGCCCCAGCATTTT
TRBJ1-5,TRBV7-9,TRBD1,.,CASSSGQGANHQPQHF,TGTGCCAGCAGCTCCGGACAGGGGGCAAATCATCAGCCCCAGCATTTT
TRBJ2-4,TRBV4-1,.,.,CAILDGAPAKNIQYF,TGCGCCATCCTGGACGGGGCACCAGCCAAAAACATTCAGTACTTC
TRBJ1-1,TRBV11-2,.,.,CASSLNTEAFF,TGTGCCAGCAGCCTCAACACTGAAGCTTTCTTT
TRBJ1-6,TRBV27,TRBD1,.,CASRARDRANSPLHF,TGTGCCAGCAGGGCCCGGGACAGGGCAAATTCACCCCTCCACTTT
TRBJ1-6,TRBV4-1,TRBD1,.,CASSQGHRDRRNSPLHF,TGCGCCAGCAGCCAAGGACACCGGGACAGGCGGAATTCACCCCTCCACTTT
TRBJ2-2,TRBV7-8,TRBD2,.,CASSLASGGYTGELFF,TGTGCCAGCAGCTTAGCTAGCGGGGGGTACACCGGGGAGCTGTTTTTT
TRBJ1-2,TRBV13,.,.,CASSRSRGIRSYTF,TGTGCCAGCAGCCGCTCGCGGGGGATTAGGAGCTACACCTTC
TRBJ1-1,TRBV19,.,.,CASSFRVGHQNTEAFF,TGTGCCAGTAGTTTTCGGGTGGGACACCAGAACACTGAAGCTTTCTTT
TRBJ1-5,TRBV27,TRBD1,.,CASSYGTGGQPQHF,TGTGCCAGCAGTTACGGGACAGGGGGCCAGCCCCAGCATTTT
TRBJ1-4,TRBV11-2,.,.,CASSLGAGSELFF,TGTGCCAGCAGCTTAGGGGCTGGGTCAGAACTGTTTTTT
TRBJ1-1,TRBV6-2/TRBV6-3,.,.,CASSNSRRVRTEAFF,TGTGCCAGCAGTAACTCCAGGAGAGTGCGGACTGAAGCTTTCTTT
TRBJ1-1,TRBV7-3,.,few,CASSPLPGQGRYTEAFF,TGTGCCAGCAGCCCTCTGCCCGGTCAGGGAAGATACACTGAAGCTTTCTTT
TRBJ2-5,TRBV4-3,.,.,CASSQDPGTSAVAQYF,TGCGCCAGCAGCCAAGATCCCGGGACTTCCGCGGTGGCCCAGTACTTC
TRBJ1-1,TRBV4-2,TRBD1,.,CASSPGDRGGREIGEAFF,TGTGCCAGCAGCCCAGGGGACAGGGGAGGTCGGGAGATAGGGGAAGCTTTCTTT
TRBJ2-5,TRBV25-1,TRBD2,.,CASSVGTSGGAQQYF,TGTGCCAGCAGTGTAGGGACTAGCGGGGGGGCCCAACAGTACTTC
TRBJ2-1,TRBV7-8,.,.,CASSLGGTSYNEQFF,TGTGCCAGCAGTCTCGGAGGGACAAGCTACAATGAGCAGTTCTTC